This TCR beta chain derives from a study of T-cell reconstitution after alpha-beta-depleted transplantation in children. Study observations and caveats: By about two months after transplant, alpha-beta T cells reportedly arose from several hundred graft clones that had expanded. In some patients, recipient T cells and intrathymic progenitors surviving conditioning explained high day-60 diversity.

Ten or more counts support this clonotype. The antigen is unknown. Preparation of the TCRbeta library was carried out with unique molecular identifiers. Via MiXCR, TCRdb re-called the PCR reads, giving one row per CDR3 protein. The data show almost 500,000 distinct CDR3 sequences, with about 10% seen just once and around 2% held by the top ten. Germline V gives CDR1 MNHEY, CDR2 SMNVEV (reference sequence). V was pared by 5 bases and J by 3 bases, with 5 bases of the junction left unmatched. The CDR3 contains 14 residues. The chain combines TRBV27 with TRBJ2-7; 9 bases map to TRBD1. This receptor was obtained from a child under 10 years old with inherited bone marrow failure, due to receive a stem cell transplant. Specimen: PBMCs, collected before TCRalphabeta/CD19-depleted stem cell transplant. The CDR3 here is CASSPGQGYYEQYF. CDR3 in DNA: TGTGCCAGCAGTCCCGGACAGGGGTACTACGAGCAGTACTTC.